This T cell receptor (beta chain) was observed in a study of siplizumab effects on memory and regulatory T cells. The study's findings and limits: Solely a minor proportion of alloreactive clones could be assigned to unstimulated subsets.

Germline assignment: CDR1 SGHRS and CDR2 YFSETQ. J was trimmed by 4 bases and V by 5 bases; bases with no gene match: 5. There are 14 residues in the CDR3. This clone was counted a single time. As yet, its antigen is unknown. Assay used: immunoSEQ multiplex PCR; TCRdb lists only in-frame clones, some missing. The repertoire has approximately 120,000 clones, roughly 94% of them found once; the top ten carry roughly 0.75%. Sequenced sample: Tregs sorted from blood. This TCR was sampled from a human donor in good health. V is TRBV5-1 and J is TRBJ1-4; 7 nucleotides match TRBD1. This CDR3 reads CASSPQGFNEKLFF. The CDR3 nucleotides are TGCGCCAGCAGTCCACAGGGGTTTAATGAAAAACTGTTTTTT.